These 5 T cell receptor beta chains came from one sample sequenced in a study of T cells in Graves' hyperthyroidism and ophthalmopathy. What was amplified from RNA transcripts were TCR beta CDR3 regions. During a first-round RT-PCR of the TCR CDR3, the HTBI primer set was used. TCRdb passed the multiplex PCR reads through MiXCR, listing each CDR3 protein once. The sample holds 600,000 or so distinct CDR3 sequences; around 45% are singletons and the top ten take 8.2%. The sample was peripheral blood or thyroid tissue (not recorded which). The receptors originated from a woman aged 18-29 years with Graves' hyperthyroidism.

V and J are TRBV2 and TRBJ2-5, with D maybe TRBD1 (6 bases). This CDR3 is 14 amino acids long. Trimming removed 4 bases at V and 2 bases at J, with 11 bases between. CDR1 SNHLY and CDR2 FYNNEI come from the germline V gene. This CDR3 reads CASSVQGEQETQYF. The CDR3 DNA reads as TGTGCCAGCAGTGTACAGGGTGAGCAAGAGACCCAGTACTTC.

The chain carries TRBV2 and TRBJ1-2, with TRBD1 matching 8 bases. Germline V gene data show CDR1 as SNHLY and CDR2 as FYNNEI. The CDR3 extends over 12 amino acids. Trimming removed 10 bases from V and 3 bases from J; junction bases left unmatched: 4. The CDR3 loop reads CAIKGQDYGYTF. The CDR3 DNA sequence: TGTGCCATCAAGGGACAGGACTATGGCTACACCTTC.

About this clonotype itself: A much larger clone sits a single nucleotide away, making a read error possible. V gene TRBV2 combines with J gene TRBJ2-5; D gene ambiguous. The germline V gene encodes CDR1 SNHLY and CDR2 FYNNEI. This CDR3 is built from 15 residues. Trimming took 3 bases from V and 5 from J, leaving 16 bases between them. CDR3 sequence: CASSDRVLQQETQYF. The CDR3, as DNA: TGTGCCAGCAGTGATAGGGTCCTACAGCAGGAGACCCAGTACTTC.

CDR3 bases: TGTGCCAGCGCTCGCAGGGGGCGCTTGGAAGGGGCCAACGTCCTGACTTTC. Translating it yields CASARRGRLEGANVLTF. The chain combines TRBV2 with TRBJ2-6; 8 positions agree with TRBD1. Germline V gene data show CDR1 as SNHLY and CDR2 as FYNNEI. Losses at the gene ends were 8 bases for V and 4 bases for J; bases not matched to a gene: 13. The length of the CDR3 is 17 residues.

Turning to this clonotype: An end of the junction does not agree with germline; a read error may underlie this. Here the CDR3 reads CASSPRGPDEQCF. The CDR3 region has the DNA TGTGCCAGCAGCCCCCGAGGGCCGGACGAGCAGTGCTTC. This sequence joins TRBV7-9 and TRBJ2-7, with D tentatively TRBD2 (5 bases). Germline CDR1 is SEHNR and CDR2 is FQNEAQ (reference sequence). The CDR3 spans 13 residues.